This passage covers 9 T cell receptor beta chains from one sample sequenced in a study of spatial heterogeneity in lung cancer. Time point in this sample: blood at routine non-recurrence follow-up after resection. TCRdb itself ran the 5' RACE reads through MiXCR, one entry per CDR3 protein. This table holds approximately 10,000 distinct CDR3 sequences, 23% found once. The material was PBMCs, obtained at follow-up. Every receptor here comes from a female donor with early-stage non-small cell lung cancer.

This chain joins TRBV9 and TRBJ1-6, with TRBD1 matching 7 bases. Looked up from germline, CDR1 is SGDLS and CDR2 is YYNGEE. Unmatched junction bases numbered 1, after V lost 0 bases and J lost 7 bases. The CDR3 runs 14 residues. For the CDR3, the DNA is TGTGCCAGCAGCGTAGAGGGACAGAATTCACCCCTCCACTTT. Translation: CASSVEGQNSPLHF.

By frequency in the sample, this clonotype is medium-sized. The chain links TRBV5-1 to TRBJ1-1; 12 bases map to TRBD1. J was trimmed by 2 bases and V by 4 bases; bases with no gene match: 6. CDR1 is SGHRS and CDR2 is YFSETQ in the germline V gene. This CDR3 contains 16 residues. The CDR3 protein is CASSQGQGAANTEAFF. The CDR3 nucleotides are TGCGCCAGCAGCCAGGGACAGGGGGCCGCCAACACTGAAGCTTTCTTT. Supplemented by reference TRBV5-1 and TRBJ1-1, the full variable domain reads KAGVTQTPRYLIKTRGQQVTLSCSPISGHRSVSWYQQTPGQGLQFLFEYFSETQRNKGNFPGRFSGRQFSNSRSEMNVSTLELGDSALYLCASSQGQGAANTEAFFGQGTRLTVV.

CDR3 bases: TGTGCCAGCAGCTTAGTCGGGAAAAATCAGCCCCAGCATTTT. This sequence encodes CASSLVGKNQPQHF. The chain combines TRBV7-2 with TRBJ1-5; D gene uncertain. The V gene lost 1 base and the J gene lost 4 bases, with 8 bases spanning the gap. Germline lookup yields CDR1 SGHTA and CDR2 FQGNSA. The CDR3 sequence is 14 residues long.

This clonotype qualifies as medium-sized (0.01 to 0.1%). V and J are TRBV6-6 and TRBJ2-4, with 13 bases fitting TRBD2. J was trimmed by 7 bases and V by 4 bases; bases with no gene match: 4. The length of the CDR3 is 15 residues. The germline CDR1 and CDR2 sequences are MNHNY and SVGAGI (reference sequence). The DNA for the CDR3 is TGTGCCAGCAGTTTGGGACTAGCGGGAACGAACATTCAGTACTTC. It codes for CASSLGLAGTNIQYF.

This clonotype came up a few times. The chain uses TRBV7-2 and TRBJ2-1, with D hard to call. Germline values: CDR1 SGHTA, CDR2 FQGNSA. The V end was cut by 3 bases, the J end by 2 bases, with 11 bases between. The CDR3 runs to 15 residues. The CDR3 coding sequence is TGTGCCAGCAGCTTCCAGCGCTCTCCCTACAATGAGCAGTTCTTC. Residues: CASSFQRSPYNEQFF.

This clonotype appeared a few times. This CDR3 is CASSLYVDGATEAFF. The CDR3 DNA reads TGTGCCAGCAGTTTATATGTTGACGGGGCGACTGAAGCTTTCTTT. This chain uses TRBV27 with TRBJ1-1; maybe TRBD1 (5 bases). CDR1 and CDR2 from the germline V gene are MNHEY and SMNVEV (reference sequence). V gave up 1 base and J gave up 5 bases, with 14 bases separating them. The CDR3 spans 15 residues.

The table lists this clonotype with a few counts. In this CDR3 the conserved last residue, phenylalanine or tryptophan, is missing, so a read error is likely. It is unclear where the CDR3 begins or ends on the DNA, so no DNA is shown, and the CDR3 is as TCRdb lists it. The rearrangement joins TRBV11-2 to TRBJ2-6. The germline gives CDR1 SGHAT, CDR2 FQNNGV. The CDR3 is 11 amino acids long, termini counted. This CDR3 reads CASSLDPEGHC.

The chain employs TRBV7-8 and TRBJ2-7; D remains unclear. Germline V CDR1 and CDR2: SGHVS, FQNEAQ. The length of the CDR3 is 14 residues. V gave up 1 base and J gave up 0 bases, with 7 bases separating them. The CDR3, as DNA: TGTGCCAGCAGCTTAGGCAGGAGCTCCTACGAGCAGTACTTC. It specifies CASSLGRSSYEQYF.

The sample holds a few counts of this clonotype. This sequence joins TRBV6-2 or TRBV6-3 and TRBJ2-2, with 11 positions matching TRBD2. The junction had 14 bases not matched to a gene; V was cut back by 5 bases and J by 6 bases. The CDR3 has 18 residues. Germline CDR1 MNHEY, CDR2 SVGEGT. CDR3 in DNA: TGTGCCAGCAGTCCAATCCCCTTCACTAGCGGGAGAGCCGGGGAGCTGTTTTTT. Its protein product is CASSPIPFTSGRAGELFF.